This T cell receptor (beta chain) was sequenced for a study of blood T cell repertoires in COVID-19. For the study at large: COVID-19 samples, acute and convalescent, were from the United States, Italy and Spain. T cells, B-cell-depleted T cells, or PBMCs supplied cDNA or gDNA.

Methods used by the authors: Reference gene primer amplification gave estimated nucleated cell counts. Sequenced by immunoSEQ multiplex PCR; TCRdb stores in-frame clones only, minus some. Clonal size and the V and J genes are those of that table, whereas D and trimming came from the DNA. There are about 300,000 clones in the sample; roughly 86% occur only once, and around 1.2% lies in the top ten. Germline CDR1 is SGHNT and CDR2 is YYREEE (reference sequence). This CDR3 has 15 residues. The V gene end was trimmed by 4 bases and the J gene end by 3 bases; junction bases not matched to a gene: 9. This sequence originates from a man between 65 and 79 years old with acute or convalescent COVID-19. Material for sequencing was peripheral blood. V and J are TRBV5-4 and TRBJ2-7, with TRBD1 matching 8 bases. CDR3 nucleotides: TGTGCCAGCAGCGCACTCGACAGGGGCAGCTACGAGCAGTACTTC. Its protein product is CASSALDRGSYEQYF.